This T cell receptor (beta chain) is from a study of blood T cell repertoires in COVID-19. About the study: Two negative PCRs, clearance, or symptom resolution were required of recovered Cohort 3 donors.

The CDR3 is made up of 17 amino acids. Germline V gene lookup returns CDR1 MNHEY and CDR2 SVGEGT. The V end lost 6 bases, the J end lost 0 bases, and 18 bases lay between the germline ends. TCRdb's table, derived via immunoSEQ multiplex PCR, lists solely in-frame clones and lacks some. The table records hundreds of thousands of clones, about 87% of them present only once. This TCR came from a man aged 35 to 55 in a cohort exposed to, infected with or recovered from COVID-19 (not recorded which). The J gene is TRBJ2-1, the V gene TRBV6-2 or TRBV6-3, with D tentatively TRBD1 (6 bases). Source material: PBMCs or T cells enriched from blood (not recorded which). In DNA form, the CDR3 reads TGTGCCAGCAGCTTCACCCCCGGACAGAGCTCCTACAATGAGCAGTTCTTC. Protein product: CASSFTPGQSSYNEQFF.